Here is one T cell receptor (beta chain) with its context. Data came from immunoSEQ multiplex PCR; TCRdb stores just in-frame clones and leaves some out. The sample lists about 120,000 clones, roughly 85% occurring once. The sample is drawn from a study of blood T cell repertoires in COVID-19. Study details: The United States, Italy and Spain supplied acute and convalescent COVID-19 samples. PBMCs, B-cell-depleted T cells, or T cells were the source of the cDNA or gDNA that made up the material.

CDR3 size: 16 residues. V trimming: 3 bases; J trimming: 9 bases; junction bases outside the gene matches: 14. CDR1 is SGDLS and CDR2 is YYNGEE in the germline V gene. J is TRBJ2-1 and V is TRBV9; 8 bases are a match to TRBD2. The sequenced sample was peripheral blood. The sequence came from a human donor in a cohort sampled during active COVID-19. The CDR3 sequence is CASSARLASGEGEQFF. The CDR3 DNA sequence: TGTGCCAGCAGCGCGCGACTAGCGAGTGGGGAAGGTGAGCAGTTCTTC. The variable domain in full, completed from reference TRBV9 and TRBJ2-1, reads DSGVTQTPKHLITATGQRVTLRCSPRSGDLSVYWYQQSLDQGLQFLIQYYNGEERAKGNILERFSAQQFPDLHSELNLSSLELGDSALYFCASSARLASGEGEQFFGPGTRLTVL.